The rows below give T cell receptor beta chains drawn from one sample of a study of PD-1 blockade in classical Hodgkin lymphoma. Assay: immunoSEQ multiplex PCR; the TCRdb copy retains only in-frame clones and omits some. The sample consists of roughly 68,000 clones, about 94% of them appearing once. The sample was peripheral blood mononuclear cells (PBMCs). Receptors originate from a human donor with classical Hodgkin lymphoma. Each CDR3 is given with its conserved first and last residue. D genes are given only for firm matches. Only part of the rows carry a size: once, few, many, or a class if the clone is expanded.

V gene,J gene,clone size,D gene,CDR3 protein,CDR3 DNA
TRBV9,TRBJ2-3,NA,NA,CASSPILGTDTQYF,TGTGCCAGCAGCCCAATATTGGGGACAGATACGCAGTATTTT
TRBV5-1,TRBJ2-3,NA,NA,CASSLAGQRTDTQYF,TGCGCCAGCAGCTTGGCCGGACAGCGCACAGATACGCAGTATTTT
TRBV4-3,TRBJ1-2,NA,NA,CASSQVPREGGYTF,TGCGCCAGCAGCCAAGTTCCACGAGAGGGTGGCTACACCTTC
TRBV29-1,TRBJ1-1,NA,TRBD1,CSVVAYRGANTEAFF,TGCAGCGTTGTGGCCTACAGGGGCGCGAACACTGAAGCTTTCTTT
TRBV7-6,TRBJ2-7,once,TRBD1,CASSLLGQGASEQYF,TGTGCCAGCAGCTTACTGGGACAGGGGGCGAGCGAGCAGTACTTC
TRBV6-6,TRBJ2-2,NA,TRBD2,CASSYSGGRAGELFF,TGTGCCAGCAGTTACTCGGGCGGGAGAGCCGGGGAGCTGTTTTTT
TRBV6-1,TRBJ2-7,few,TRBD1,CASSNRGDEQYF,TGTGCCAGCAGTAACAGGGGGGACGAGCAGTACTTC
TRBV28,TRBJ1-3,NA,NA,CASSLYQGKSGNTIYF,TGTGCCAGCAGTTTATATCAGGGGAAGTCTGGAAACACCATATATTTT
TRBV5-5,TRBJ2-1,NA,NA,CASSLELASYNEQFF,TGTGCCAGCAGCTTGGAACTAGCTTCCTACAATGAGCAGTTCTTC
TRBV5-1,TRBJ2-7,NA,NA,CASSMEGANYEQYF,TGCGCCAGCAGCATGGAGGGGGCCAACTACGAGCAGTACTTC
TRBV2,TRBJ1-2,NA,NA,CASSPGEAGGYTF,TGTGCCAGCAGCCCGGGGGAGGCGGGGGGCTACACCTTC
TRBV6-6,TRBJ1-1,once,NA,CASSLPGKDTEAFF,TGTGCCAGCAGTCTACCGGGAAAGGACACTGAAGCTTTCTTT
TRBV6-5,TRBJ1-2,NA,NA,CASSSRAWDYGYTF,TGTGCCAGCAGTTCCAGGGCGTGGGACTATGGCTACACCTTC
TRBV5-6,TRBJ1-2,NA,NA,CASSLLENRRRLSYTF,TGTGCCAGCAGCTTGTTGGAGAACAGGAGGAGGTTGAGCTACACCTTC
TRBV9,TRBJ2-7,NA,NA,CASSPRAEGEQYF,TGTGCCAGCAGCCCCAGGGCCGAGGGCGAGCAGTACTTC
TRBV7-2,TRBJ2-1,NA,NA,CASSLFDFPSSYNEQFF,TGTGCCAGCAGCTTATTCGACTTTCCAAGCTCCTACAATGAGCAGTTCTTC
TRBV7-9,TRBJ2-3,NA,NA,CASSQYTSTDTQYF,TGTGCCAGCAGTCAGTATACTAGCACAGATACGCAGTATTTT
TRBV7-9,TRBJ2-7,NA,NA,CASSLSDGLSSYEQYF,TGTGCCAGCAGCTTATCGGACGGCCTCAGCTCCTACGAGCAGTACTTC
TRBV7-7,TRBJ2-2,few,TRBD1,CASSKQGAGELFF,TGTGCCAGCAGCAAACAGGGGGCGGGGGAGCTGTTTTTT
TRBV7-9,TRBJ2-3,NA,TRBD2,CASSLTSGGTDTQYF,TGTGCCAGCAGTCTGACTAGCGGGGGCACAGATACGCAGTATTTT
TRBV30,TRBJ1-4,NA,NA,CAWSDEKLFF,TGTGCCTGGAGTGATGAAAAACTGTTTTTT
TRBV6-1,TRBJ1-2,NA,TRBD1,CASSVGGQGIIYGYTF,TGTGCCAGCAGTGTTGGCGGACAGGGGATCATCTATGGCTACACCTTC
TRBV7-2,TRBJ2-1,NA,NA,CASSPSGILYNEQFF,TGTGCCAGCAGCCCCTCCGGGATTCTCTACAATGAGCAGTTCTTC
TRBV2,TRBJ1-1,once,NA,CASSEVRGNTEAFF,TGTGCCAGCAGTGAAGTGCGGGGGAACACTGAAGCTTTCTTT
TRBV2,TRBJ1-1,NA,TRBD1,CASSGQGNTEAFF,TGTGCCAGCAGTGGACAGGGGAACACTGAAGCTTTCTTT
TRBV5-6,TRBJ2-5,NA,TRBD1,CASSSGGTQETQYF,TGTGCCAGCAGCTCAGGGGGCACTCAGGAGACCCAGTACTTC
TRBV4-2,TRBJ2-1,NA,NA,CASSQAPRGYNEQFF,TGTGCCAGCAGCCAAGCTCCCCGGGGCTACAATGAGCAGTTCTTC
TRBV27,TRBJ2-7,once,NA,CASSPLGVHEQYF,TGTGCCAGCAGCCCCCTCGGAGTCCACGAGCAGTACTTC
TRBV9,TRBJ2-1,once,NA,CASTHPGVSSYNEQFF,TGTGCCAGCACCCACCCCGGGGTGAGTTCCTACAATGAGCAGTTCTTC
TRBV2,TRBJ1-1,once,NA,CASTFEPRATEAFF,TGTGCCAGCACCTTCGAACCTAGAGCGACTGAAGCTTTCTTT
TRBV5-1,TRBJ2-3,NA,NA,CASSPRQGLTDTQYF,TGCGCCAGCAGCCCACGACAGGGACTTACAGATACGCAGTATTTT
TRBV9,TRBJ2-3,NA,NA,CASSYDRSDTQYF,TGTGCCAGCAGCTACGACAGGTCAGATACGCAGTATTTT
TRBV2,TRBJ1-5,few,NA,CASTGGRGSNQPQHF,TGTGCCAGCACCGGCGGGAGGGGCAGCAATCAGCCCCAGCATTTT
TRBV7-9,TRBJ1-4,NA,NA,CASSPGEGLGEKLFF,TGTGCCAGCAGCCCAGGAGAGGGTTTAGGGGAAAAACTGTTTTTT
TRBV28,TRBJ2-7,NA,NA,CASSLRSWGRLYEQYF,TGTGCCAGCAGTTTAAGGTCGTGGGGGCGCCTCTACGAGCAGTACTTC
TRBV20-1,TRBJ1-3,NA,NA,CSAQGNTIYF,TGCAGTGCACAGGGAAACACCATATATTTT
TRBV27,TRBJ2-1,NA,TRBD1,CASSKGQAYNEQFF,TGTGCCAGCAGTAAGGGACAGGCCTACAATGAGCAGTTCTTC
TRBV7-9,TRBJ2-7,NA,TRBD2,CASSPGASGYEQYF,TGTGCCAGCAGCCCCGGGGCTAGCGGCTACGAGCAGTACTTC
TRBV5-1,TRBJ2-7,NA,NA,CASSFQDEQYF,TGCGCCAGCAGCTTCCAAGACGAGCAGTACTTC
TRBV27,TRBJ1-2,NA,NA,CASSLKPGTYYGYTF,TGTGCCAGCAGTTTAAAACCAGGGACGTACTATGGCTACACCTTC
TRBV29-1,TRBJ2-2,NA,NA,CSVEWGTGELFF,TGCAGCGTTGAGTGGGGCACCGGGGAGCTGTTTTTT
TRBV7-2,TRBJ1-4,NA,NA,CASSSRAPNEKLFF,TGTGCCAGCAGCTCCCGGGCCCCGAATGAAAAACTGTTTTTT
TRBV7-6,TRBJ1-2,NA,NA,CDEGRRWNGYTF,TGCGACGAAGGGCGGAGGTGGAATGGCTACACCTTC
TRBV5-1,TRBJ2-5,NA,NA,CASSFWGGETQYF,TGCGCCAGCAGCTTCTGGGGCGGAGAGACCCAGTACTTC
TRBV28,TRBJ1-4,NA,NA,CASSSPFVEKLFF,TGTGCCAGCAGTTCGCCTTTCGTTGAAAAACTGTTTTTT
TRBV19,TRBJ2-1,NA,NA,CASNGAYNEQFF,TGTGCCAGTAACGGTGCCTACAATGAGCAGTTCTTC
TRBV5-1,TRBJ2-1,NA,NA,CASSSGDNSNEQFF,TGCGCCAGCAGCTCCGGGGACAATTCCAATGAGCAGTTCTTC
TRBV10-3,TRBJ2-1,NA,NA,CAIRDRDSQFF,TGTGCCATCAGGGACAGAGACTCTCAGTTCTTC
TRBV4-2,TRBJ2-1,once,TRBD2,CASSQLLTSPGNEQFF,TGTGCCAGCAGCCAACTCCTGACTAGCCCTGGTAATGAGCAGTTCTTC
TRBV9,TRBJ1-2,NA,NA,CASSGRTPGGYTF,TGTGCCAGCAGCGGTCGGACACCGGGAGGCTACACCTTC
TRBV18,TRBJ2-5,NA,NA,CASSPNYQETQYF,TGTGCCAGCTCACCCAACTACCAAGAGACCCAGTACTTC
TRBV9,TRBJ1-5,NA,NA,CASSFQGGNQPQHF,TGTGCCAGCAGCTTCCAGGGTGGCAATCAGCCCCAGCATTTT
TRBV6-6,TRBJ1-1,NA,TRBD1,CASSSRDRCEAFF,TGTGCCAGCAGTTCCAGGGACAGGTGTGAAGCTTTCTTT